This T cell receptor (beta chain) was documented in a study of blood T cell repertoires in COVID-19. Study overall: Acute and convalescent COVID-19 samples came from the United States, Italy and Spain. Nucleic acid was either cDNA or gDNA, and it came from T cells, B-cell-depleted T cells, or PBMCs.

This clone was found a few times. The ends lost 4 bases at V and 0 bases at J; junction bases unmatched: 3. The germline V gene has CDR1 SEHNR and CDR2 FQNEAQ (reference sequence). The CDR3 is 16 amino acids. Original handling: Amplification with reference gene primers provided the estimates of nucleated cell counts. The assay was immunoSEQ multiplex PCR, and TCRdb's table has in-frame clones only and misses some. V, J and clone size derive from that table, while D and trimming were established from the DNA sequence. The repertoire holds more than 150,000 clones, with roughly 84% as singletons. The chain employs TRBV7-9 and TRBJ1-6; 7 positions match TRBD1. This clonotype originated in a woman aged 80 or over with acute or convalescent COVID-19. The sample was peripheral blood. The CDR3 nucleotides are TGTGCCAGCAGCTCACAGGGGAGCTCCTATAATTCACCCCTCCACTTT. Amino acids: CASSSQGSSYNSPLHF. Variable domain in full (rest from reference TRBV7-9 and TRBJ1-6): DTGVSQNPRHKITKRGQNVTFRCDPISEHNRLYWYRQTLGQGPEFLTYFQNEAQLEKSRLLSDRFSAERPKGSFSTLEIQRTEQGDSAMYLCASSSQGSSYNSPLHFGNGTRLTVT.